Detailed here is one T cell receptor beta chain. The antigen is not known. Given a much more abundant clone one base away, this may be a read error. This CDR3 spans 14 amino acids. Trimming removed 9 bases at V and 0 bases at J, with 14 bases between. Germline CDR1 LNHDA, CDR2 SQIVND (reference sequence). TCRdb reanalysed the reads using MiXCR and keeps one entry per CDR3 protein. Altogether some 940,000 distinct CDR3 sequences are present, around 30% being singletons, with the ten largest covering 11% to 15%. This record belongs to a study of T cell repertoires in cytomegalovirus infection. The sequencing here drew on cultured CD8+ T cells from PBMCs, taken from culture after CMV antigen stimulation. The sequence came from a human donor in good health (CMV status not recorded). Some clones in this sample may be carry-over from other donors' samples. The chain joins TRBV19 to TRBJ1-1, with D unresolved. CDR3 amino acids: CARSDSFMNTEAFF. The CDR3 bases are TGTGCCAGAAGTGACTCATTTATGAACACTGAAGCTTTCTTT.